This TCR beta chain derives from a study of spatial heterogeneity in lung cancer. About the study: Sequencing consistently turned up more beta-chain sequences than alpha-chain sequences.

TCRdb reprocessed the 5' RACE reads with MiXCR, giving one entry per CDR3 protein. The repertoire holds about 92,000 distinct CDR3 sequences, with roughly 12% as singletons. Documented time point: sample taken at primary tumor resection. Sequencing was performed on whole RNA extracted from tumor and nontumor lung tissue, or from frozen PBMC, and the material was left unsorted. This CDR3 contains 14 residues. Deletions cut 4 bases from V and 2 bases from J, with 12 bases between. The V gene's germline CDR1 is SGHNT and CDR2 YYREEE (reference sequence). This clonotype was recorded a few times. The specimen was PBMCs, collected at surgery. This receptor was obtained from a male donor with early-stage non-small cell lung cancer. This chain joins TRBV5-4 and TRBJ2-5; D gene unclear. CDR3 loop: CASSTPPLQETQYF. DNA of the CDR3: TGTGCCAGCAGCACCCCGCCCCTACAAGAGACCCAGTACTTC.